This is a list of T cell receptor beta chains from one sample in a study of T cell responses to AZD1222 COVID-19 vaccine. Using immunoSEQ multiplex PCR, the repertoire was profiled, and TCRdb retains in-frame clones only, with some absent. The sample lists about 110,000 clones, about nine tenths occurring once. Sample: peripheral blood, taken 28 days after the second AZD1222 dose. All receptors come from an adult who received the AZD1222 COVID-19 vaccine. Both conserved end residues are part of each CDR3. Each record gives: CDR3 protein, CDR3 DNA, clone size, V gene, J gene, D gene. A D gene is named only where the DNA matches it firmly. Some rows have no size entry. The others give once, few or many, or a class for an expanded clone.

CASSQVGGGNQPQHF	TGTGCCAGCAGCCAAGTGGGGGGTGGCAATCAGCCCCAGCATTTT	-	TRBV3-1/TRBV3-2	TRBJ1-5	-
CASSSSRDYEQYF	TGTGCCAGCAGCTCTTCTCGGGACTACGAGCAGTACTTC	-	TRBV5-4	TRBJ2-7	-
CASSALSGGATDTQYF	TGTGCCAGCAGCGCCCTCTCGGGGGGGGCAACAGATACGCAGTATTTT	-	TRBV6-4	TRBJ2-3	TRBD2
CSASSGGLYNEQFF	TGCAGTGCTAGTTCCGGGGGGCTTTACAATGAGCAGTTCTTC	-	TRBV20-1	TRBJ2-1	-
CASSLSTGANSPLHF	TGTGCCAGCAGCTTGTCGACAGGGGCGAATTCACCCCTCCACTTT	-	TRBV7-6	TRBJ1-6	TRBD1
CSVVDTSGGEQFF	TGCAGCGTTGTAGATACTAGCGGGGGGGAGCAGTTCTTC	-	TRBV29-1	TRBJ2-1	TRBD2
CATPLPPSKSRGLWQGANEQYF	TGTGCCACCCCTCTTCCCCCCTCCAAAAGTCGGGGGTTGTGGCAGGGGGCCAACGAGCAGTACTTC	-	TRBV24-1	TRBJ2-7	TRBD1
CASSLGTGGGEQYF	TGTGCCAGCAGCTTGGGGACAGGGGGTGGCGAGCAGTACTTC	-	TRBV7-8	TRBJ2-7	TRBD1
CASRELVAGEAFF	TGCGCCAGCAGGGAGCTGGTAGCGGGGGAAGCTTTCTTT	few	TRBV10-1	TRBJ1-1	-
CASSYTRGGQPQHF	TGTGCCAGCAGTTACACAAGGGGGGGCCAGCCCCAGCATTTT	-	TRBV6-5	TRBJ1-5	-
CASSPGRERQFF	TGTGCCAGCAGCCCTGGACGGGAGAGACAGTTCTTC	-	TRBV3-1/TRBV3-2	TRBJ2-1	-
CASSFTGDGPGELFF	TGCGCCAGCAGCTTTACAGGGGACGGCCCCGGGGAGCTGTTTTTT	-	TRBV5-1	TRBJ2-2	TRBD1
CASSLSGGAEYEQFF	TGTGCTAGCAGCCTCAGCGGGGGGGCCGAGTATGAGCAGTTCTTC	-	TRBV7-7	TRBJ2-1	TRBD2
CAWVQGSYNEQFF	TGTGCCTGGGTACAGGGCTCCTACAATGAGCAGTTCTTC	-	TRBV30	TRBJ2-1	-
CASSQNDRGGSYNEQFF	TGCGCCAGCAGCCAAAATGACAGGGGGGGCTCCTACAATGAGCAGTTCTTC	-	TRBV4-1	TRBJ2-1	TRBD1
CASSEGGGPPNIYGYTF	TGTGCCAGCAGTGAAGGAGGGGGCCCACCGAATATATATGGCTACACCTTC	once	TRBV6-1	TRBJ1-2	TRBD1
CATSQGGSEKLFF	TGTGCCACCAGTCAGGGGGGAAGTGAAAAACTGTTTTTT	-	TRBV24-1	TRBJ1-4	TRBD1
CASSEGSYYGYTF	TGTGCCAGCAGTGAAGGCAGTTACTATGGCTACACCTTC	-	TRBV6-1	TRBJ1-2	-
CASSFSSSYEQYF	TGTGCCAGCAGTTTTTCTAGCTCCTACGAGCAGTACTTC	-	TRBV7-8	TRBJ2-7	-
CASSPDGGYTDTQYF	TGCGCCAGCAGCCCTGACGGGGGCTATACAGATACGCAGTATTTT	once	TRBV5-1	TRBJ2-3	-
CASSQAGLETQYF	TGTGCCAGCAGCCAAGCCGGGTTGGAGACCCAGTACTTC	-	TRBV3-1/TRBV3-2	TRBJ2-5	-
CASSFNRPTYEQYF	TGTGCCAGCAGCTTCAACAGGCCGACCTACGAGCAGTACTTC	-	TRBV7-2	TRBJ2-7	-
CASSAGRTLRNEKLFF	TGTGCCAGTAGTGCGGGTCGAACTCTTCGGAATGAAAAACTGTTTTTT	-	TRBV19	TRBJ1-4	-
CASKTVNTEAFF	TGTGCCAGCAAGACGGTGAACACTGAAGCTTTCTTT	-	TRBV6-5	TRBJ1-1	-
CASGLGQETQYF	TGTGCTAGTGGTTTAGGGCAAGAGACCCAGTACTTC	few	TRBV12-5	TRBJ2-5	-
CASSQLQETQYF	TGTGCCAGCAGCCAACTTCAAGAGACCCAGTACTTC	-	TRBV3-1/TRBV3-2	TRBJ2-5	-
CASSSGQGYGYTF	TGCGCCAGCAGCTCGGGACAGGGGTATGGCTACACCTTC	-	TRBV5-1	TRBJ1-2	TRBD1
CASSYRVGGTGNIQYF	TGTGCCAGCAGTTACCGCGTGGGGGGGACTGGAAACATTCAGTACTTC	-	TRBV6-2/TRBV6-3	TRBJ2-4	TRBD2
CASSLSGLAESYEQYF	TGTGCCAGCAGCTTATCAGGACTAGCGGAATCCTACGAGCAGTACTTC	-	TRBV11-1	TRBJ2-7	TRBD2
CASRGSGNTIYF	TGTGCCAGCAGGGGTTCTGGAAACACCATATATTTT	-	TRBV11-3	TRBJ1-3	-
CASSPGSYGYTF	TGTGCCAGCAGCCCCGGGAGCTATGGCTACACCTTC	once	TRBV7-9	TRBJ1-2	-
CASTWNSNQPQHF	TGTGCCAGCACCTGGAATAGCAATCAGCCCCAGCATTTT	-	TRBV28	TRBJ1-5	-
CASSPGHGSGANVLTF	TGTGCCAGCAGCCCCGGGCACGGCTCTGGGGCCAACGTCCTGACTTTC	-	TRBV7-2	TRBJ2-6	-
CASSTQGSVTEAFF	TGTGCCAGCAGCACACAGGGGAGTGTGACTGAAGCTTTCTTT	-	TRBV7-2	TRBJ1-1	TRBD1
CASTEALSTIEQYF	TGTGCCAGCACTGAGGCCCTCTCCACTATCGAGCAGTACTTC	-	TRBV28	TRBJ2-7	-
CASREQGAAGEQYF	TGCGCCAGCAGAGAACAGGGGGCCGCGGGCGAGCAGTACTTC	few	TRBV5-1	TRBJ2-7	TRBD1
CASSTPGGQETQYF	TGTGCCAGCAGCACGCCGGGGGGGCAGGAGACCCAGTACTTC	-	TRBV7-8	TRBJ2-5	TRBD2
CASSSTGTGGPLTYGYTF	TGTGCCAGCAGTTCGACCGGGACAGGGGGACCGCTTACCTATGGCTACACCTTC	-	TRBV6-2/TRBV6-3	TRBJ1-2	TRBD1
CASSLGPRGRSYEQYF	TGTGCCAGCAGCTTAGGCCCCAGGGGGCGCTCCTACGAGCAGTACTTC	-	TRBV13	TRBJ2-7	TRBD1
CASSGTVTDTQYF	TGTGCCAGTAGTGGGACAGTGACAGATACGCAGTATTTT	-	TRBV19	TRBJ2-3	TRBD1
CASSLQSLQTQYF	TGCGCCAGCAGCTTACAAAGCCTGCAGACCCAGTACTTC	-	TRBV5-1	TRBJ2-5	-
CASSAQGNHGYTF	TGTGCCAGCAGCGCACAGGGGAATCATGGCTACACCTTC	-	TRBV6-2/TRBV6-3	TRBJ1-2	TRBD1
CASSYSAGTDTQYF	TGTGCCAGCAGTTACTCGGCCGGCACAGATACGCAGTATTTT	-	TRBV6-5	TRBJ2-3	-
CASSPPQGGDGNTIYF	TGTGCCAGCAGCCCGCCCCAGGGAGGAGATGGAAACACCATATATTTT	-	TRBV4-2	TRBJ1-3	-
CASRGMVGTQYF	TGTGCCAGCAGAGGTATGGTGGGTACGCAGTATTTT	-	TRBV5-5	TRBJ2-3	-
CASSLVEGSRVF	TGTGCCAGCAGCTTAGTAGAAGGCTCGAGGGTCTTC	-	TRBV7-9	TRBJ2-1	-
CASSRQGRGYGYTF	TGTGCCAGCAGTCGACAGGGGCGCGGCTATGGCTACACCTTC	-	TRBV6-2/TRBV6-3	TRBJ1-2	TRBD1
CASSSPGGPRNEQYF	TGTGCCAGCAGTTCCCCGGGGGGGCCGCGGAACGAGCAGTACTTC	-	TRBV28	TRBJ2-7	TRBD2
CASTLGGQGEAFF	TGTGCCAGCACCCTGGGGGGGCAGGGTGAAGCTTTCTTT	-	TRBV2	TRBJ1-1	-
CASSSRGQGSPLHF	TGTGCCAGCAGTTCACGCGGACAGGGTTCACCCCTCCACTTT	-	TRBV27	TRBJ1-6	TRBD1
CASSSIGWGYTF	TGTGCCAGCAGTTCAATAGGCTGGGGCTACACCTTC	-	TRBV12-3/TRBV12-4	TRBJ1-2	-
CASSPRTGNYGYTF	TGTGCCAGCTCACCCAGGACGGGAAACTATGGCTACACCTTC	-	TRBV18	TRBJ1-2	-
CASRLGFASPLHF	TGTGCAAGTCGCTTAGGTTTCGCCTCACCCCTCCACTTT	-	TRBV12-2	TRBJ1-6	-